These 30 T cell receptor beta chains were all obtained from the same sample, sequenced in a study of T-cell reconstitution after alpha-beta-depleted transplantation in children. Unique molecular identifiers featured in how the TCRbeta library was prepared. TCRdb independently ran MiXCR on the PCR reads; one entry per CDR3 protein. The table has approximately 400,000 distinct CDR3 sequences, 11% seen once. This material consisted of PBMCs from the stem cell graft donor, taken from the stem cell graft. All receptors derive from a human donor who donated a stem cell graft to a child with acute myeloid leukemia.

V and J are TRBV12-3 or TRBV12-4 and TRBJ2-5; possible D gene TRBD2, 6 bases. The CDR3 contains 15 residues. Trimming removed 6 bases from V and 2 bases from J, with 16 bases in between. The CDR3 loop reads CASRTSLDYQETQYF. CDR3 in DNA: TGTGCCAGCAGAACTAGCCTGGACTATCAAGAGACCCAGTACTTC.

This clonotype was seen repeatedly, ten times or more. V gene TRBV9 combines with J gene TRBJ1-4, with D uncertain. Deletions cut 4 bases from V and 8 bases from J, with 9 bases between. The CDR3 consists of 12 residues. The germline CDR1 and CDR2 sequences are SGDLS and YYNGEE. DNA of the CDR3: TGTGCCAGCAGCCGTGGGAGCGAAAAACTGTTTTTT. Its translation: CASSRGSEKLFF.

The sample holds many counts of this clonotype. The V gene is TRBV29-1, the J gene TRBJ2-7; 7 nucleotides align to TRBD2. CDR1 and CDR2 from the germline V gene are SQVTM and ANQGSEA. The trim removed 7 bases at V and 2 bases at J, leaving 5 bases unmatched. The CDR3 consists of 12 residues. CDR3 bases: TGCAGCGCCGAGCGGGGCCCCTACGAGCAGTACTTC. Its protein is CSAERGPYEQYF.

This chain joins TRBV12-3 or TRBV12-4 and TRBJ2-1, with TRBD2 as a possible D gene (7 bases). V was pared by 3 bases and J by 7 bases, with 10 bases between. The CDR3 covers 13 residues. In DNA form, the CDR3 reads TGTGCCAGCAGTTTTGGGGGGGCAAATGAGCAGTTCTTC. Residues: CASSFGGANEQFF.

This clonotype occurred many times. The rearrangement uses TRBV18 and TRBJ1-3; D remains ambiguous. The CDR3 is 15 amino acids. Germline V CDR1 and CDR2: KGHSH, LQKENI. Trimming shortened V by 5 bases and J by 0 bases, and 11 bases separated the two germline ends. DNA of the CDR3: TGTGCCAGCTCATCCGGCACGGACTCTGGAAACACCATATATTTT. Encoded protein: CASSSGTDSGNTIYF.

The chain uses TRBV5-1 and TRBJ2-3; perhaps TRBD2 as D (6 bases). The CDR3 has 14 amino acids. Trimming took 4 bases from V and 1 from J, leaving 10 bases between them. Per the germline V gene, CDR1 is SGHRS and CDR2 is YFSETQ. The DNA of the CDR3 is TGCGCCAGCAGCCATGAGCGGGGCACAGATACGCAGTATTTT. Its protein is CASSHERGTDTQYF.

This clonotype was seen at least ten times. The chain combines TRBV12-3 or TRBV12-4 with TRBJ2-7; 8 bases map to TRBD2. The CDR3 is 15 residues long. V lost 7 bases, J lost 4 bases, and 12 bases stayed unmatched. CDR3 DNA sequence: TGTGCCAGCAAGGGAAGCGGGAGTCACCAGTACGAGCAGTACTTC. Protein product: CASKGSGSHQYEQYF.

In nucleotides, the CDR3 is TGTGCCAGCAGTTTGGGGGCTCCCGGGGAGCTGTTTTTT. It translates to CASSLGAPGELFF. The chain combines TRBV12-3 or TRBV12-4 with TRBJ2-2; tentative D call: TRBD1 (6 bases). The CDR3 consists of 13 residues. Trimming shortened V by 3 bases and J by 6 bases, and 8 bases separated the two germline ends.

This clonotype was recorded a few times. This rearrangement joins TRBV5-1 to TRBJ2-2; TRBD2 might be the D (5 bases). The V and J ends lost 4 bases and 7 bases respectively, with 11 bases between them. CDR1 and CDR2 from the germline V gene are SGHRS and YFSETQ. The CDR3 consists of 13 residues. CDR3 coding DNA: TGCGCCAGCAGCCCTGGAGGAATCGGGGAGCTGTTTTTT. Encoded protein: CASSPGGIGELFF.

The chain couples TRBV29-1 to TRBJ2-2, with D hard to call. This CDR3 spans 13 amino acids. Germline V gene data show CDR1 as SQVTM and CDR2 as ANQGSEA. Trimming removed 4 bases from V and 1 base from J, with 7 bases in between. CDR3 sequence: CSVAWGNTGELFF. DNA of the CDR3: TGCAGCGTTGCTTGGGGGAACACCGGGGAGCTGTTTTTT.

This chain connects TRBV5-6 to TRBJ2-5; 8 bases align to TRBD2. This CDR3 contains 16 residues. Germline CDR1 is SGHDT and CDR2 is YYEEEE. Trimming at V came to 2 bases and at J to 5 bases, leaving 11 bases not matched to a gene. The CDR3 is CASSLHNGGAWETQYF. Here the CDR3 DNA reads TGTGCCAGCAGCTTACACAACGGGGGGGCCTGGGAGACCCAGTACTTC.

V usage is TRBV19 and J usage is TRBJ2-3; D is unclear. This CDR3 is built from 17 residues. Germline V gene sequence: CDR1 LNHDA, CDR2 SQIVND (reference sequence). Trimming stripped 4 bases from V and 1 base from J, with 18 bases between. The CDR3 DNA reads as TGTGCCAGTAGTACACGCGCCACGTCTTACGGCACAGATACGCAGTATTTT. This codes for CASSTRATSYGTDTQYF.

The sample holds a few counts of this clonotype. V and J are TRBV20-1 and TRBJ2-7; TRBD1 matches at 7 bases. The germline V gene has CDR1 DFQATT and CDR2 SNEGSKA (reference sequence). The V gene end was trimmed by 0 bases and the J gene end by 1 base; junction bases not matched to a gene: 6. This CDR3 comprises 15 residues. CDR3 DNA: TGCAGTGCTAGAGATTGGGGACAGCAATCCTACGAGCAGTACTTC. This translates into CSARDWGQQSYEQYF.

This clonotype was seen only a few times. The chain employs TRBV27 and TRBJ1-5, with a weak D call TRBD1 (5 bases). The CDR3 extends over 15 amino acids. Trimming took 3 bases from V and 4 from J, leaving 13 bases between them. Germline CDR1 reads MNHEY; CDR2 reads SMNVEV (reference sequence). The CDR3 DNA reads TGTGCCAGCAGTTTGGGGCGGGTTGTAAATCAGCCCCAGCATTTT. This sequence encodes CASSLGRVVNQPQHF.

The V call is TRBV4-1, the J call TRBJ2-3; 8 bases line up with TRBD2. The CDR3 contains 16 residues. The junction had 11 bases not matched to a gene; V was cut back by 4 bases and J by 5 bases. Germline CDR1 is MGHRA and CDR2 is YSYEKL. This chain's CDR3 is CASSPLGREDVDTQYF. DNA of the CDR3: TGCGCCAGCAGCCCATTGGGGCGGGAGGATGTAGATACGCAGTATTTT.

This clonotype was seen only a few times. This chain links TRBV15 with TRBJ2-1; 9 bases are a match to TRBD2. Germline CDR1 reads LNHNV; CDR2 reads YYDKDF (reference sequence). The J segment lost 10 bases and the V segment lost 2 bases, leaving 3 bases of the junction unmatched. CDR3 length: 13 residues. The CDR3 loop is CATSRRLAVEQFF. The CDR3 DNA reads TGTGCCACCAGCAGAAGACTAGCGGTCGAGCAGTTCTTC.

The V gene is TRBV12-3 or TRBV12-4, the J gene TRBJ2-1; D is unclear. Between the trimmed V and J ends, which lost 2 bases and 5 bases, there was a span of 4 bases. CDR3 length: 12 amino acids. For the CDR3, the DNA is TGTGCCAGCAGTTTATGGAACAATGAGCAGTTCTTC. It codes for CASSLWNNEQFF.

This clonotype was observed a few times. The chain has TRBV3-1 and TRBJ2-5; TRBD2 agrees at 11 bases. The CDR3 is 16 amino acids. V lost 0 bases to trimming and J lost 4 bases; unmatched junction nucleotides: 4. Germline CDR1 and CDR2: LGHDT and YNNKEL (reference sequence). CDR3 amino acids: CASSQEPSGGLETQYF. The DNA for the CDR3 is TGTGCCAGCAGCCAAGAGCCTAGCGGGGGGTTAGAGACCCAGTACTTC.

A remark on this clonotype: As the CDR3 is not closed by the conserved phenylalanine or tryptophan, this likely results from a read error. This chain uses TRBV20-1 with TRBJ2-1, with 7 bases that match TRBD2. Trimming took 0 bases from V and 7 from J; bases not matched to a gene: 9. CDR3 length: 15 amino acids. Germline-derived CDR1 and CDR2 are DFQATT and SNEGSKA (reference sequence). Written as DNA, the CDR3 is TGCAGTGCTAGAGATCCCCGGGTGGGAGGGAATGAGCAGTTCATC. It codes for CSARDPRVGGNEQFI.

The table lists this clonotype with a few counts. This chain links TRBV7-3 with TRBJ2-1, with D possibly TRBD2 on 6 matching bases. V was cut by 0 bases and J by 6 bases, with 15 bases left in between. The CDR3 contains 16 residues. The germline CDR1 and CDR2 sequences are SGHTA and FQGTGA. As DNA, the CDR3 is TGTGCCAGCAGCTTAACGGCTAGCGCTCGCGGCAATGAGCAGTTCTTC. Its translation is CASSLTASARGNEQFF.

This clonotype showed up just a few times. V and J are TRBV19 and TRBJ2-2; D call uncertain. The CDR3 is 12 amino acids. Germline V lookup: CDR1 LNHDA, CDR2 SQIVND (reference sequence). V was cut by 6 bases and J by 6 bases, with 8 bases left in between. The DNA of the CDR3 is TGTGCCAGTAGGTCCGTAGCCGGGGAGCTGTTTTTT. It encodes CASRSVAGELFF.

The genes are TRBV20-1 and TRBJ1-4; no clear D gene. CDR1 DFQATT and CDR2 SNEGSKA come from the germline V gene (reference sequence). CDR3 size: 15 residues. The V and J ends lost 3 bases and 2 bases respectively, with 13 bases between them. CDR3 nucleotide sequence: TGCAGTGCTAGCCCGTTAGGTTCGACTAATGAAAAACTGTTTTTT. The encoded protein is CSASPLGSTNEKLFF.

There are many counts of this clonotype. The V call is TRBV10-3, the J call TRBJ2-7, with 8 bases matching TRBD2. CDR3 size: 19 residues. V shed 3 bases and J 2 bases; nucleotides not matched to a gene: 18. Germline CDR1 ENHRY, CDR2 SYGVKD. As DNA, the CDR3 is TGTGCCATCAGTGACCCAAACCGTGGGCTAGCGGGTGGGGCCTACGAGCAGTACTTC. Amino acids: CAISDPNRGLAGGAYEQYF.

The table lists this clonotype with a few counts. This chain uses TRBV20-1 with TRBJ2-2, with 7 positions matching TRBD2. The length of the CDR3 is 18 residues. Germline values: CDR1 DFQATT, CDR2 SNEGSKA (reference sequence). V gave up 0 bases and J gave up 3 bases; unmatched junction bases: 13. The CDR3 region has the DNA TGCAGTGCTAGAGATCGAGCCGCCGGGACTACGCACACCGGGGAGCTGTTTTTT. Its translation is CSARDRAAGTTHTGELFF.

V is TRBV7-2 and J is TRBJ2-5, with D tentatively TRBD2 (7 bases). The CDR3 loop spans 15 amino acids. V shed 5 bases and J shed 3 bases, with 16 bases lying between them. Germline CDR1 SGHTA, CDR2 FQGNSA. In DNA, the CDR3 is TGTGCCAGCAGCAAACAGGGACTAATCAAAGAGACCCAGTACTTC. Translation: CASSKQGLIKETQYF.

This chain connects TRBV20-1 to TRBJ2-3; a possible D gene is TRBD1 (6 bases). Between the trimmed V and J ends, which lost 0 bases and 4 bases, there was a span of 17 bases. The CDR3 is made up of 16 amino acids. Germline values: CDR1 DFQATT, CDR2 SNEGSKA (reference sequence). The CDR3 bases are TGCAGTGCTAGAGATCAGGGTTGGGGGCGCCCAGATACGCAGTATTTT. Protein sequence: CSARDQGWGRPDTQYF.

V and J are TRBV19 and TRBJ2-1; TRBD2 matches 8 bases. Germline V gene lookup returns CDR1 LNHDA and CDR2 SQIVND (reference sequence). CDR3 length: 15 amino acids. Losses at the gene ends were 7 bases for V and 7 bases for J; bases not matched to a gene: 12. The CDR3 nucleotides are TGTGCCAGTACCCTGAGACTAGCGAGCCTTAATGAGCAGTTCTTC. Protein sequence: CASTLRLASLNEQFF.

On this clonotype itself: This clone may be a read error of a much larger clone one base away. The J gene is TRBJ2-2, the V gene TRBV3-1; the D gene is possibly TRBD1 (5 bases). The CDR3 is made up of 18 amino acids. Per the germline V gene, CDR1 is LGHDT and CDR2 is YNNKEL (reference sequence). CDR3 region: CACSQRGLITGGTGELFF. The CDR3 nucleotides read TGTGCCTGCAGCCAAAGGGGCTTGATCACCGGTGGCACCGGGGAGCTGTTTTTT. Looking up the rest from reference TRBV3-1 and TRBJ2-2 gives the full variable domain: DTAVSQTPKYLVTQMGNDKSIKCEQNLGHDTMYWYKQDSKKFLKIMFSYNNKELIINETVPNRFSPKSPDKAHLNLHINSLELGDSAVYFCACSQRGLITGGTGELFFGEGSRLTVL.

At least ten counts were recorded for this clonotype. The J gene is TRBJ2-1, the V gene TRBV12-3 or TRBV12-4; 8 bases line up with TRBD2. The junction had 18 bases not matched to a gene; V was cut back by 5 bases and J by 9 bases. The CDR3 sequence is 17 residues long. In nucleotides, the CDR3 is TGTGCCAGCAGTCCGGGGGTCGGGGGGGCCTCGGCGGGTGAGCAGTTCTTC. Translated, it gives CASSPGVGGASAGEQFF.

A few counts support this clonotype. Here the CDR3 DNA reads TGTGCCAGCAGCGAATGGACGGGGCCTAGCGGAACAGATACGCAGTATTTT. It encodes CASSEWTGPSGTDTQYF. The chain couples TRBV5-4 to TRBJ2-3; 7 bases map to TRBD2. The V segment lost 4 bases and the J segment 3 bases; nucleotides outside the gene matches: 14. Germline CDR1 SGHNT, CDR2 YYREEE (reference sequence). CDR3 length: 17 amino acids.